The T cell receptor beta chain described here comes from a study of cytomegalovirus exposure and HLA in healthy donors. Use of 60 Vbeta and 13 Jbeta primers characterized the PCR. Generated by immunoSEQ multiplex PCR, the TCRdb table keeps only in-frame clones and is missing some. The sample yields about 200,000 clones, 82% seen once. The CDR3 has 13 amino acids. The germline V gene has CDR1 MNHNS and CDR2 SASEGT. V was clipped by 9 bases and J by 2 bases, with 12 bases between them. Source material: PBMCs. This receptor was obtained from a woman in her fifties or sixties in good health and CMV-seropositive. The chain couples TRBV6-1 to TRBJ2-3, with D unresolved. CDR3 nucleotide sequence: TGTGCCAGTGGGTGGGCGACCACAGATACGCAGTATTTT. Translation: CASGWATTDTQYF.